Shown below are 10 T cell receptor beta chains from a single sample sequenced in a study of control samples from healthy donors and cancer patients (dated by TCRdb to the early 2020s). Library construction relied on the immunoSEQ multiplex PCR assay. The immuneACCESS repertoire file appears here via TCRdb, limited to in-frame rearrangements. These files lack a portion of the clones; in checked studies, under half of the deficit traces to unresolved V genes, and the cause of the others is not known. This sample is represented by 15,000 to 20,000 clones; roughly nine tenths of them were singletons. The top ten clonotypes cover approximately 30% of the sample. Source material: PBMCs. The receptors derive from a man aged 55 to 70 with head and neck cancer.

The chain employs TRBV7-8 and TRBJ1-1, with D tentatively TRBD1 (6 bases). CDR1 is SGHVS, CDR2 FQNEAQ, per germline. The CDR3 has 13 residues. The V end lost 5 bases, the J end lost 1 base, and 8 bases lay between the germline ends. In DNA, the CDR3 is TGTGCCAGCAGCCAGGGACAGAACACTGAAGCTTTCTTT. Translating gives CASSQGQNTEAFF.

This clone was recorded only once. The rearrangement links TRBV3-1 (or the pseudogene TRBV3-2) to TRBJ1-1, with D possibly TRBD1 on 5 matching bases. Germline lookup yields CDR1 LGHDT and CDR2 YNNKEL (reference sequence). The CDR3 runs 15 residues. The germline V and J ends were trimmed by 1 base and 5 bases, with 14 bases remaining between them. The CDR3 loop is CASSQVRRGETEAFF. As DNA, the CDR3 is TGTGCCAGCAGCCAAGTTCGCCGGGGCGAAACTGAAGCTTTCTTT.

The chain couples TRBV10-3 to TRBJ2-5; 10 bases match TRBD2. J gave up 3 bases and V 4 bases, and 5 bases lay outside the gene matches. The CDR3 is made up of 15 amino acids. CDR1 ENHRY and CDR2 SYGVKD come from the germline V gene. Here the CDR3 DNA reads TGTGCCATCAGTGCCCTCGGACTAGCGGAAGAGACCCAGTACTTC. This encodes CAISALGLAEETQYF.

This sequence joins TRBV11-2 and TRBJ1-2; D unclear. Trimming took off 3 bases at V and 2 bases at J, with 1 base between the two ends. CDR3 length: 11 residues. Germline CDR1 and CDR2: SGHAT and FQNNGV. For the CDR3, the DNA is TGTGCCAGCAGCTTCAACTATGGCTACACCTTC. This sequence encodes CASSFNYGYTF. Together with reference TRBV11-2 and TRBJ1-2, the CDR3 gives the full variable domain: EAGVAQSPRYKIIEKRQSVAFWCNPISGHATLYWYQQILGQGPKLLIQFQNNGVVDDSQLPKDRFSAERLKGVDSTLKIQPAKLEDSAVYLCASSFNYGYTFGSGTRLTVV.

The V gene is TRBV9, the J gene TRBJ1-1; 7 bases line up with TRBD1. V lost 3 bases, J lost 1 base, and 3 bases stayed unmatched. The CDR3 loop spans 14 amino acids. Germline CDR1 reads SGDLS; CDR2 reads YYNGEE. The CDR3, as DNA: TGTGCCAGCAGCGGACAGGGTTCGAACACTGAAGCTTTCTTT. Its translation is CASSGQGSNTEAFF.

The gene calls are TRBV14 and TRBJ2-5, with D hard to call. CDR3 length: 15 residues. The V and J ends lost 1 base and 5 bases respectively, with 14 bases between them. Per germline, CDR1 SGHDN and CDR2 FVKESK. This CDR3 reads CASSQGRIPVETQYF. CDR3 sequence (DNA): TGTGCCAGCAGCCAAGGACGGATCCCCGTGGAGACCCAGTACTTC.

The rearrangement joins TRBV11-1 to TRBJ1-1, with D unresolved. The CDR3 covers 15 residues. The germline V gene has CDR1 SGHAT and CDR2 FQDESV (reference sequence). V gave up 3 bases and J gave up 1 base, with 12 bases separating them. CDR3 residues: CASSFSVAANTEAFF. CDR3 nucleotides: TGTGCCAGCAGCTTTTCAGTGGCAGCGAACACTGAAGCTTTCTTT.

The J gene is TRBJ1-1, the V gene TRBV5-6; D uncertain. This CDR3 has 15 residues. In germline, CDR1 is SGHDT, CDR2 YYEEEE. The ends were cut back, 4 bases at V and 7 bases at J, with 20 bases in the middle. CDR3 in DNA: TGTGCCAGCAGCCAGACGACCTATAGGGCCCATGAAGCTTTCTTT. Translating gives CASSQTTYRAHEAFF.

The J gene is TRBJ2-2, the V gene TRBV7-9; no clear D. Germline CDR1 reads SEHNR; CDR2 reads FQNEAQ (reference sequence). V was pared by 5 bases and J by 1 base, with 8 bases between. The CDR3 is made up of 14 amino acids. The CDR3 is CASSDKGNTGELFF. In DNA, the CDR3 is TGTGCCAGCAGCGACAAGGGGAACACCGGGGAGCTGTTTTTT.

In the case of this clone: The junction does not match germline at one end; this may be a read error. The chain recombines TRBV7-7 with TRBJ1-6; 9 bases agree with TRBD1. This CDR3 has 14 residues. Germline values: CDR1 SSHAT, CDR2 FNYEAQ (reference sequence). The DNA for the CDR3 is TGTGCTAGCAGCCGCGACAGGGGGGGTAGCCCCCTCCACTTT. It specifies CASSRDRGGSPLHF.